What follows are 15 T cell receptor beta chains derived from one specimen sequenced in a study of cytomegalovirus exposure and HLA in healthy donors. PCR employed 60 Vbeta and 13 Jbeta primers. Only in-frame clones appear in the TCRdb table, and some are missing; sequencing was by immunoSEQ multiplex PCR. The sample gives approximately 170,000 clones, approximately 80% of which show up once; 0.95% to 1.5% is in the top ten. Material for sequencing was PBMCs. These receptors were taken from a boy between 2 and 10 years old in good health and CMV-seronegative.

The chain carries TRBV6-1 and TRBJ2-7, with 9 bases fitting TRBD1. With 4 bases clipped from V and 0 bases from J, the junction kept 4 bases outside the gene matches. This CDR3 comprises 15 residues. Germline-derived CDR1 and CDR2 are MNHNS and SASEGT. CDR3 sequence: CASSAGTGSSYEQYV. The CDR3 DNA reads as TGTGCCAGCAGTGCCGGGACAGGGAGCTCCTACGAGCAGTACGTC.

Comment on this clone: Germline is not matched at one junction end, which may reflect a read error. This rearrangement joins TRBV6-4 to TRBJ1-5; D is ambiguous. Germline V gene data show CDR1 as MRHNA and CDR2 as SNTAGT. This CDR3 spans 13 amino acids. The CDR3 reads CASSPTGGQLQHF. The CDR3 DNA is TGTGCCAGCAGCCCAACTGGCGGGCAGCTCCAGCATTTT.

The chain carries TRBV27 and TRBJ2-1; 7 positions match TRBD1. Per germline, CDR1 MNHEY and CDR2 SMNVEV (reference sequence). The CDR3 length is 14 residues. Trimming took 4 bases from V and 7 from J; bases not matched to a gene: 7. CDR3 region: CASSSWDSPNEQFF. The CDR3 bases are TGTGCCAGCAGTTCATGGGACAGTCCGAATGAGCAGTTCTTC.

The chain recombines TRBV7-2 with TRBJ2-7, with a tentative D call TRBD2 (6 bases). The CDR3 has 14 amino acids. The germline V and J ends were trimmed by 3 bases and 5 bases, with 14 bases remaining between them. Per the germline V gene, CDR1 is SGHTA and CDR2 is FQGNSA. CDR3 protein: CASSLDYAADEQYF. The CDR3 coding sequence is TGTGCCAGCAGCTTGGACTACGCGGCGGACGAGCAGTACTTC.

The chain carries TRBV6-6 and TRBJ2-1; no clear D. CDR3 length: 15 amino acids. Germline lookup yields CDR1 MNHNY and CDR2 SVGAGI (reference sequence). V lost 3 bases to trimming and J lost 0 bases, with 9 bases between them. CDR3 region: CASSYGDVSYNEQFF. Here the CDR3 DNA reads TGTGCCAGCAGTTATGGAGACGTCTCCTACAATGAGCAGTTCTTC.

The chain has TRBV14 and TRBJ2-7, with 10 bases that match TRBD2. Germline lookup yields CDR1 SGHDN and CDR2 FVKESK. V shed 4 bases and J 0 bases; nucleotides not matched to a gene: 12. CDR3 size: 18 residues. CDR3 DNA sequence: TGTGCCAGCAGCCCCCGAGGGCTAGCGGGAGCGTTCTCCTACGAGCAGTACTTC. It specifies CASSPRGLAGAFSYEQYF.

The chain combines TRBV6-1 with TRBJ2-7, with 7 bases identical to TRBD2. CDR3 size: 17 residues. With V trimmed by 2 bases and J by 0 bases, 10 bases remained unmatched. Germline CDR1 MNHNS, CDR2 SASEGT. The CDR3 spells CASSEWLGTGGSYEQYF. CDR3 nucleotides: TGTGCCAGCAGTGAATGGTTAGGGACGGGAGGCTCCTACGAGCAGTACTTC.

This rearrangement joins TRBV7-9 to TRBJ2-3, with a weak D call TRBD2 (6 bases). V was cut by 4 bases and J by 10 bases, with 12 bases left in between. This CDR3 contains 12 residues. Germline V gene lookup returns CDR1 SEHNR and CDR2 FQNEAQ (reference sequence). The CDR3 here is CASSYKGDSQYF. The CDR3 DNA reads TGTGCCAGCAGCTACAAAGGGGACTCGCAGTATTTT.

This rearrangement joins TRBV19 to TRBJ2-4, with D possibly TRBD1 on 6 matching bases. The CDR3 has 14 amino acids. Germline lookup yields CDR1 LNHDA and CDR2 SQIVND (reference sequence). Trimming stripped 3 bases from V and 6 bases from J, with 12 bases between. The CDR3 DNA follows: TGTGCCAGTAGTATGTTGGGGGCCTTAAACATTCAGTACTTC. This codes for CASSMLGALNIQYF.

V is TRBV5-6 and J is TRBJ1-2, with 7 bases lining up with TRBD1. V trimming: 4 bases; J trimming: 11 bases; junction bases outside the gene matches: 11. This CDR3 spans 13 amino acids. Germline CDR1 SGHDT, CDR2 YYEEEE. This chain's CDR3 is CASSPGQALLYTF. The CDR3 DNA reads TGTGCCAGCAGCCCTGGACAGGCGCTTTTGTACACCTTC.

This clone was found a few times. V usage is TRBV15 and J usage is TRBJ1-4, with D possibly TRBD1 on 5 matching bases. Germline V gene data show CDR1 as LNHNV and CDR2 as YYDKDF (reference sequence). The V gene lost 2 bases and the J gene lost 6 bases, with 10 bases spanning the gap. This CDR3 is 14 amino acids long. The CDR3 sequence: CATSRQGGDEKLFF. The CDR3 nucleotides read TGTGCCACCAGCAGACAGGGAGGCGATGAAAAACTGTTTTTT. Combining the CDR3 with reference TRBV15 and TRBJ1-4 gives the whole variable domain DAMVIQNPRYQVTQFGKPVTLSCSQTLNHNVMYWYQQKSSQAPKLLFHYYDKDFNNEADTPDNFQSRRPNTSFCFLDIRSPGLGDTAMYLCATSRQGGDEKLFFGSGTQLSVL.

The CDR3 coding sequence is TGTGCCAGCAGCGTGGACAGGGACGGCGAAAAACTGTTTTTT. The encoded protein is CASSVDRDGEKLFF. The chain carries TRBV9 and TRBJ1-4, with 8 bases that match TRBD1. Germline V gene lookup returns CDR1 SGDLS and CDR2 YYNGEE. The CDR3 contains 14 residues. The trim removed 2 bases at V and 8 bases at J, leaving 5 bases unmatched.

The gene calls are TRBV4-2 and TRBJ2-7, with D perhaps matching TRBD2 (5 bases). The CDR3 is 14 amino acids. V was clipped by 0 bases and J by 6 bases, with 12 bases between them. CDR1 LGHNA and CDR2 YNFKEQ come from the germline V gene. CDR3 sequence: CASSQDKDWGEQYF. In DNA form, the CDR3 reads TGTGCCAGCAGCCAAGATAAGGACTGGGGCGAGCAGTACTTC.

The rearrangement joins TRBV2 to TRBJ1-1; 7 nucleotides agree with TRBD1. J was trimmed by 6 bases and V by 6 bases; bases with no gene match: 7. This CDR3 contains 13 residues. Germline V CDR1 and CDR2: SNHLY, FYNNEI. This CDR3 reads CASRKTGPPEAFF. CDR3 nucleotide sequence: TGTGCCAGCAGGAAGACAGGGCCCCCTGAAGCTTTCTTT.

The V gene is TRBV21-1, the J gene TRBJ2-1; the table's D call, TRBD2, has no DNA check behind it. TRBV21-1 constitutes a pseudogene. The CDR3 is 18 residues long. CDR3 loop: CASSKGRSSGNVFDEQFF. The CDR3 DNA reads as TGTGCCAGCAGCAAAGGAAGGAGTAGCGGGAACGTGTTCGATGAGCAGTTCTTC.